Reported below is one T cell receptor beta chain. Trimming at V came to 4 bases and at J to 8 bases, leaving 13 bases not matched to a gene. The CDR3 loop spans 15 amino acids. CDR1 and CDR2 (germline): LGHNA, YNFKEQ. The sample originates from a study of cytomegalovirus exposure and HLA in healthy donors. Regarding donors, all were healthy bone marrow donors. In the PCR, 60 Vbeta and 13 Jbeta primers were used. The assay was immunoSEQ multiplex PCR, and TCRdb's table has in-frame clones only and misses some. The table has under 200,000 clones, approximately 82% seen once; the top ten hold about 1.7%. The chain combines TRBV4-2 with TRBJ1-2, with TRBD1 matching 7 bases. The receptor comes from a man in his forties or fifties in good health and CMV-seropositive. Sequenced: PBMCs. The DNA of the CDR3 is TGTGCCAGCAGCCGATCACGACAGGGTCTCGAAGGCTACACCTTC. This encodes CASSRSRQGLEGYTF.